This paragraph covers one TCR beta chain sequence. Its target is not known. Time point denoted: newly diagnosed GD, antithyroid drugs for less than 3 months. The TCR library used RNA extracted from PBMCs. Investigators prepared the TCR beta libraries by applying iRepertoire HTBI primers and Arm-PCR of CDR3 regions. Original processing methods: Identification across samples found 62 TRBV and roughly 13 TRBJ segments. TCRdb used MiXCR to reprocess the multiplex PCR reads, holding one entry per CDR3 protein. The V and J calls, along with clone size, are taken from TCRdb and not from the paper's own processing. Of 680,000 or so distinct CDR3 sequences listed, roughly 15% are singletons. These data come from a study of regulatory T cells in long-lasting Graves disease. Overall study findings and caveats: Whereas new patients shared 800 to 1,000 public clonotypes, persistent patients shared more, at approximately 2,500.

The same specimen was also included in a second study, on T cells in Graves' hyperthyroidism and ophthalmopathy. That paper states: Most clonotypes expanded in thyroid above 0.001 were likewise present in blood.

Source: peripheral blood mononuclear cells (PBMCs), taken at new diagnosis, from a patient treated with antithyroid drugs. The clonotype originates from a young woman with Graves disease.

The CDR3 sequence is CASSVEGRTSTDTQYF. CDR3 nucleotides: TGTGCCAGCAGCGTAGAGGGCAGGACTAGCACAGATACGCAGTATTTT. The chain has TRBV9 and TRBJ2-3; D is perhaps TRBD2 (5 bases). The CDR3 contains 16 residues. The V gene lost 0 bases and the J gene lost 0 bases, with 11 bases spanning the gap. The germline CDR1 and CDR2 sequences are SGDLS and YYNGEE. The complete variable domain, with remaining parts taken from reference TRBV9 and TRBJ2-3, reads DSGVTQTPKHLITATGQRVTLRCSPRSGDLSVYWYQQSLDQGLQFLIQYYNGEERAKGNILERFSAQQFPDLHSELNLSSLELGDSALYFCASSVEGRTSTDTQYFGPGTRLTVL.